A single sample is the source of the 7 T cell receptor beta chains below, sequenced in a study of PD-1 blockade in classical Hodgkin lymphoma (TCRdb year 2020). Preparation of the library involved the immunoSEQ multiplex PCR assay. Not all clones reach the TCRdb copy of this immuneACCESS table, which keeps in-frame sequences only. Checked studies attribute under half of the gap to unresolved V genes and leave the rest unexplained. This sample gives 75,000 to 100,000 clones in total; roughly 76% of them show up just once. The leading ten clones occupy under 20% of the sample. Reading the label with the study, this specimen's time point is: cycle 2 day 1 (C2D1) of nivolumab. All trial patients had relapsed after autologous stem cell transplantation, with cohorts A, B and C differing in prior brentuximab vedotin exposure. The sample here was peripheral blood mononuclear cells (PBMCs), taken before the second cycle of nivolumab. All receptors come from a human donor with classical Hodgkin lymphoma.

Comment on this clone: The conserved final phenylalanine or tryptophan is absent from the CDR3, which likely points to a read error. V is TRBV6-5 and J is TRBJ1-4; unclear D gene. The CDR3 runs 14 residues. V was cut by 6 bases and J by 7 bases, with 15 bases left in between. Germline V gives CDR1 MNHEY, CDR2 SVGAGI. The DNA for the CDR3 is TGTGCCAGCAGCCAGACGAGCCGGGGTGAAAAACTGTTTCTT. The encoded protein is CASSQTSRGEKLFL.

The gene calls are TRBV6-1 and TRBJ1-5, with 7 positions matching TRBD1. Trimming at V came to 6 bases and at J to 5 bases, leaving 4 bases not matched to a gene. The CDR3 length is 13 residues. The V gene's germline CDR1 is MNHNS and CDR2 SASEGT. The CDR3, as DNA: TGTGCCAGCAGGTGGACAGGAGATCAGCCCCAGCATTTT. The encoded protein is CASRWTGDQPQHF.

The chain couples TRBV6-1 to TRBJ1-2; D is uncertain. Germline V lookup: CDR1 MNHNS, CDR2 SASEGT. Trimming removed 1 base at V and 0 bases at J, with 9 bases between. The CDR3 totals 15 residues. Here the CDR3 reads CASSEEPGANYGYTF. The CDR3 DNA sequence: TGTGCCAGCAGTGAAGAGCCGGGAGCTAACTATGGCTACACCTTC.

The chain has TRBV5-1 and TRBJ2-1, with D perhaps TRBD2 (6 bases). From germline, CDR1 is SGHRS and CDR2 YFSETQ. CDR3 length: 12 residues. The V and J ends lost 2 bases and 10 bases respectively, with 10 bases between them. Here the CDR3 reads CASSFPGLEQFF. The CDR3 DNA sequence: TGCGCCAGCAGCTTCCCGGGACTCGAGCAGTTCTTC.

The chain joins TRBV5-1 to TRBJ2-5; D ambiguous. Deletions cut 5 bases from V and 5 bases from J, with 16 bases between. The CDR3 length is 14 residues. Germline CDR1 reads SGHRS; CDR2 reads YFSETQ. The CDR3 sequence: CASSLGWRLETQYF. In DNA form, the CDR3 reads TGCGCCAGCAGTCTCGGCTGGCGGTTGGAGACCCAGTACTTC.

V usage is TRBV10-1 and J usage is TRBJ2-3; D uncertain. The CDR3 length is 13 residues. The germline gives CDR1 WNHNN, CDR2 SYGVQD (reference sequence). V was clipped by 8 bases and J by 1 base, with 10 bases between them. The DNA for the CDR3 is TGCGCCAGCCCTCTAGTCGGCACAGATACGCAGTATTTT. Translated: CASPLVGTDTQYF.

The chain has TRBV7-2 and TRBJ1-2; unclear D gene. V was trimmed by 3 bases and J by 8 bases, leaving 13 bases between them. CDR3 length: 13 amino acids. CDR1 and CDR2 (germline): SGHTA, FQGNSA. CDR3 bases: TGTGCCAGCAGCTTGATGCGTGAGGAAGGCTACACCTTC. Amino acid sequence: CASSLMREEGYTF.